Presented here are 14 T cell receptor beta chains from one specimen sequenced in a study of blood T cells in healthy people across ages. Next came a second PCR, run for about 6 to 11 cycles, which used a sample-barcoded 5' primer along with a J-beta primer mix. One entry per CDR3 protein results from TCRdb running MiXCR on the 5' RACE reads. The table lists approximately 960,000 distinct CDR3 sequences, about 27% of them singletons. These sequences were also reported in another study, on T cells of mothers and their children.

The sequenced sample was blood. The receptors were gathered from a woman aged 40-49 years in good health.

This clonotype was observed at least ten times. The gene calls are TRBV12-3 or TRBV12-4 and TRBJ2-4, with D perhaps matching TRBD1 (6 bases). The CDR3 covers 16 residues. The V end was cut by 8 bases, the J end by 0 bases, with 17 bases between. The CDR3 loop reads CASVDGTNLAKNIQYF. CDR3 bases: TGTGCCAGCGTCGACGGGACAAATTTAGCCAAAAACATTCAGTACTTC.

The J gene is TRBJ2-4, the V gene TRBV6-2 or TRBV6-3; 7 nucleotides align to TRBD1. This CDR3 spans 13 amino acids. V lost 8 bases to trimming and J lost 13 bases; unmatched junction nucleotides: 14. Per germline, CDR1 MNHEY and CDR2 SVGEGT. This chain's CDR3 is CASGRTGTNEQYF. CDR3 DNA sequence: TGTGCCAGCGGACGGACAGGTACCAATGAGCAGTACTTC.

This clonotype was counted only a few times. The chain couples TRBV7-9 to TRBJ2-6; D uncertain. The V end lost 5 bases, the J end lost 0 bases, and 8 bases lay between the germline ends. CDR1 SEHNR and CDR2 FQNEAQ come from the germline V gene (reference sequence). The CDR3 loop spans 15 amino acids. The DNA for the CDR3 is TGTGCCAGCAGCCCCTACCGCTCTGGGGCCAACGTCCTGACTTTC. Its translation is CASSPYRSGANVLTF.

The V gene is TRBV6-5, the J gene TRBJ2-5, with D tentatively TRBD1 (5 bases). Trimming took 2 bases from V and 11 from J, leaving 15 bases between them. Looked up from germline, CDR1 is MNHEY and CDR2 is SVGAGI. This CDR3 has 13 amino acids. The CDR3 DNA is TGTGCCAGCAGTTACCCCAGGGATCCTGAGCAGTACTTC. Protein: CASSYPRDPEQYF.

The genes are TRBV19 and TRBJ2-1, with D perhaps TRBD2 (5 bases). In germline, CDR1 is LNHDA, CDR2 SQIVND (reference sequence). V was shortened by 3 bases and J by 10 bases, with 19 bases between the two germline ends. CDR3 size: 15 residues. CDR3 sequence: CASSIVLPGISEQFF. Written as DNA, the CDR3 is TGTGCCAGTAGTATCGTCCTCCCGGGAATCAGCGAGCAGTTCTTC.

This clonotype showed up many times. This chain joins TRBV7-3 and TRBJ2-1; D tentatively fits TRBD1 or TRBD2 (5 bases each). Trimming shortened V by 0 bases and J by 0 bases, and 6 bases separated the two germline ends. The CDR3 is 15 residues long. From germline, CDR1 is SGHTA and CDR2 FQGTGA. CDR3 sequence reads: CASSLTGDSYNEQFF. The DNA of the CDR3 is TGTGCCAGCAGCTTAACGGGGGACTCCTACAATGAGCAGTTCTTC.

This clonotype was recorded a few times. The V and J genes are TRBV7-8 and TRBJ1-6; the D gene is possibly TRBD1 (5 bases). Trimming pared 8 bases from V and 7 bases from J, leaving 9 bases between. CDR3 length equals 12 residues. From germline, CDR1 is SGHVS and CDR2 FQNEAQ. As DNA, the CDR3 is TGTGCCAGCGGAGGGGCCAATTCACCCCTCCACTTT. Encoded protein: CASGGANSPLHF.

This chain connects TRBV12-3 or TRBV12-4 to TRBJ1-1; unclear D gene. The CDR3 contains 12 residues. The V and J ends lost 6 bases and 5 bases respectively, with 10 bases between them. This CDR3 reads CASSPEETEAFF. The CDR3 coding sequence is TGTGCCAGCAGCCCGGAGGAGACTGAAGCTTTCTTT.

This clonotype was detected a few times. The chain carries TRBV5-5 and TRBJ2-7, with unresolved D. The length of the CDR3 is 15 residues. V dropped 1 base and J dropped 2 bases, with 13 bases sitting between them. Germline lookup yields CDR1 SGHKS and CDR2 YYEKEE (reference sequence). CDR3 DNA: TGTGCCAGCAGCTTGTATTCGGGTGCCACCTACGAGCAGTACTTC. Amino acid sequence: CASSLYSGATYEQYF.

Only a few counts were recorded for this clonotype. The chain employs TRBV9 and TRBJ1-2, with TRBD1 as a possible D gene (5 bases). The CDR3 runs to 16 residues. V was pared by 4 bases and J by 4 bases, with 20 bases between. CDR1 is SGDLS and CDR2 is YYNGEE in the germline V gene. The CDR3 DNA follows: TGTGCCAGCAGCAGGGGCGGCAGGTTAATAGGCTATGGCTACACCTTC. Translated: CASSRGGRLIGYGYTF.

This clonotype was recorded a few times. It is unclear where the CDR3 begins or ends on the DNA, so no DNA is shown, and the CDR3 is as TCRdb lists it. The chain employs TRBV5-6 and TRBJ1-2; TRBD1, as called in the table, went unchecked against the DNA. Both ends counted, the CDR3 spans 14 residues. In germline, CDR1 is SGHDT, CDR2 YYEEEE. The CDR3 protein is CASSFGAGADQNTF.

The chain is built from TRBV28 and TRBJ2-5; 10 positions match TRBD1. Germline-derived CDR1 and CDR2 are MDHEN and SYDVKM. V shed 5 bases and J 2 bases; nucleotides not matched to a gene: 8. The CDR3 is made up of 16 amino acids. The CDR3 DNA follows: TGTGCCAGCAGTGACGATGCGGGACAGGGGCAAGAGACCCAGTACTTC. Translating it yields CASSDDAGQGQETQYF. Combining the CDR3 with reference TRBV28 and TRBJ2-5 gives the whole variable domain DVKVTQSSRYLVKRTGEKVFLECVQDMDHENMFWYRQDPGLGLRLIYFSYDVKMKEKGDIPEGYSVSREKKERFSLILESASTNQTSMYLCASSDDAGQGQETQYFGPGTRLLVL.

Points on this clonotype: A clone one base away is much larger, so this may be a read error. The chain links TRBV6-5 to TRBJ2-5; D unresolved. V dropped 7 bases and J dropped 7 bases, with 10 bases sitting between them. This CDR3 is built from 11 residues. Germline loops: CDR1 MNHEY, CDR2 SVGAGI. CDR3 amino acids: CASTQWGTQYF. The CDR3 nucleotides read TGTGCCAGCACCCAGTGGGGGACCCAGTACTTC.

The gene calls are TRBV7-9 and TRBJ2-5, with 12 bases aligning to TRBD2. Germline loops: CDR1 SEHNR, CDR2 FQNEAQ (reference sequence). Unmatched junction bases numbered 13, after V lost 3 bases and J lost 11 bases. The CDR3 has 16 residues. Written as DNA, the CDR3 is TGTGCCAGCAGCTTGTTCGCTAGCGGGGGGGTCGTTGAGCAGTACTTC. Amino acids: CASSLFASGGVVEQYF.